A selection of T cell receptor beta chains follows, all from one sample in a study of ipilimumab plus nivolumab after autologous stem cell transplantation. Generated by immunoSEQ multiplex PCR, the TCRdb table keeps only in-frame clones and is missing some. This repertoire shows some 11,000 clones, roughly 75% found once; its top ten account for 9.5% to 12%. The material sequenced was PBMCs, taken in a trial of ipilimumab plus nivolumab as post-transplant consolidation. All receptors derive from a male donor with multiple myeloma. CDR3s include the opening cysteine and the closing phenylalanine or tryptophan. The D gene is left open where the match is weak. Expanded clones get a size class; other rows say once, few or many, or leave the size out.

abundance	d_gene	v_gene	j_gene	CDR3nt	CDR3aa
-	-	TRBV7-6	TRBJ2-5	TGTGCCAGCAGCCTACTGAACGTGGCAGGAGAGACCCAGTACTTC	CASSLLNVAGETQYF
-	TRBD2	TRBV4-1	TRBJ2-7	TGCGCCAGCAGCCGCGGGACTAGCGGGGCTACCTCCTACGAGCAGTACTTC	CASSRGTSGATSYEQYF
-	-	TRBV29-1	TRBJ2-2	TGCGGGGCTACGTTGACCGGGGAGCTGTTTTTT	CGATLTGELFF
few	-	TRBV11-2	TRBJ2-5	TGTGCCAGCAGCTTAAGTTTCTATTTCCAAGAGACCCAGTACTTC	CASSLSFYFQETQYF
-	TRBD2	TRBV4-1	TRBJ2-3	TGCGCCAGCAGCCTTGGCCAGGGCGGGGGGGCGACAGATACGCAGTATTTT	CASSLGQGGGATDTQYF
-	-	TRBV29-1	TRBJ1-1	TGCAGCGTTGTGGCTTCGACCGGGGTAAACACTGAAGCTTTCTTT	CSVVASTGVNTEAFF
-	TRBD2	TRBV10-3	TRBJ2-7	TGTGCCGTCGCAACTAGCGGGGGGGCACGCTCTGAGCAGTACTTC	CAVATSGGARSEQYF
-	-	TRBV21-1	TRBJ1-3	TGTGCCAGCCAACAGGGATGCGAGGGAAACACCATATATTTT	CASQQGCEGNTIYF
medium-sized	-	TRBV5-1	TRBJ2-5	TGCGCCAGCAACAACTGGGAGGATGAACAAGAGACCCAGTACTTC	CASNNWEDEQETQYF
-	-	TRBV4-3	TRBJ1-1	TGCGCCAGCAGCCAAGTCCCTGGCACTGAAGCTTTCTTT	CASSQVPGTEAFF
-	TRBD2	TRBV7-9	TRBJ2-1	TGTGCCAGCAGCTTCATAACCCTAGCGGGGGGTTTCGGTAACAATGAGCAGTTCTTC	CASSFITLAGGFGNNEQFF
-	-	TRBV30	TRBJ2-7	TGTGCCTGGAGTGTACCCCCGGACAAATACGAGCAGTACTTC	CAWSVPPDKYEQYF
-	TRBD1	TRBV2	TRBJ1-1	TGTGCCAGCAGTCAGAAACACTTACAGGGGGCCTACACTGAAGCTTTCTTT	CASSQKHLQGAYTEAFF
-	TRBD2	TRBV7-3	TRBJ2-1	TGTGCCAGCAGCCCTAGCGGGGGGTCGGGTTATGAGCAGTTCTTC	CASSPSGGSGYEQFF
few	-	TRBV29-1	TRBJ2-7	TGCAGCGTTGGCTCCTCTTTCTTGGGGGGATACGAGCAGTACTTC	CSVGSSFLGGYEQYF
-	-	TRBV20-1	TRBJ1-2	TGCAGGGTGTTTATGAACTATGGCTACACCTTC	CRVFMNYGYTF
once	-	TRBV7-2	TRBJ1-4	TGTGCCAGCAGCTCGTCGGGGACTTCTAGCGAAAAACTGTTTTTT	CASSSSGTSSEKLFF
-	-	TRBV2	TRBJ1-2	TGTGCCAGCAGTGACAGCTATGGCTACACCTTC	CASSDSYGYTF
-	TRBD2	TRBV14	TRBJ2-3	TGTGCCAGCAGTCTCGTCGGGACTAGTGATACGCAGTATTTT	CASSLVGTSDTQYF
once	-	TRBV7-2	TRBJ2-7	TGTGCCAGCAGCCGCCGGAGGGGGACCTACGAGCAGTACTTC	CASSRRRGTYEQYF
-	-	TRBV5-6	TRBJ1-2	TGTGCCAGCAGCTTGTTTCAAAATGGCTACACCTTC	CASSLFQNGYTF
-	-	TRBV7-2	TRBJ2-3	TGTGCCAGCAGCTTAGTAGGCGGTCGCACAGATACGCAGTATTTT	CASSLVGGRTDTQYF
-	TRBD1	TRBV30	TRBJ2-1	TGTGCTCACTCTCAGGGACAGGGTGGAAATGAGCAGTTCTTC	CAHSQGQGGNEQFF
-	-	TRBV7-2	TRBJ1-2	TGTGCCAGCAGTCGGGAGGGAGTGCCCATCTATGGCTACACCTTC	CASSREGVPIYGYTF
medium-sized	TRBD2	TRBV6-5	TRBJ2-5	TGTGCCAGCAGGGGGGAGCGGGGCTCAACAGAGACCCAGTACTTC	CASRGERGSTETQYF
large	-	TRBV7-7	TRBJ1-3	TGTGCCAGCAGCTGGGACATGACATCGAGCTCTGGAAACACCATATATTTT	CASSWDMTSSSGNTIYF
-	-	TRBV11-2	TRBJ2-3	TGTGCCAGCAGCCCTATGCAGTATTTT	CASSPMQYF
few	-	TRBV6-5	TRBJ2-1	TGTGCCAGCAGTTACTCGAACAGACCCCACGCCAATGAGCAGTTCTTC	CASSYSNRPHANEQFF
once	-	TRBV10-3	TRBJ2-2	TGTGCCATCAGTGACCAACGGGGGCCCTCCACCGGGGAGCTGTTTTTT	CAISDQRGPSTGELFF
-	-	TRBV5-4	TRBJ1-5	TGTGCCAGCAGCTCCGGACAGCTCAATCAGCCCCAGCATTTT	CASSSGQLNQPQHF
-	-	TRBV7-2	TRBJ2-7	TGTGCCAGCAGCTTAGGACAATCCAGCTCCTACGAGCAGTACTTC	CASSLGQSSSYEQYF
-	TRBD2	TRBV2	TRBJ2-3	TGTGCCAGCACCCCCTACCGGGCGGGGGGGAGCACAGATACGCAGTATTTT	CASTPYRAGGSTDTQYF
-	-	TRBV30	TRBJ1-4	TGTGCCTGGAGTGTGACACTTAATGAAAAACTGTTTTTT	CAWSVTLNEKLFF
-	-	TRBV23-1	TRBJ2-1	TGCGCCAGCCGGAGAACTAGCTTTAAAGGAGAGCAGTTCTTC	CASRRTSFKGEQFF
-	-	TRBV27	TRBJ2-7	TGTGCCAGCAGTTTGTCCCCAAAGGGGTTCGAGCAGTACTTC	CASSLSPKGFEQYF
-	TRBD1	TRBV10-3	TRBJ1-3	TGTGCCGCAGGACAGGGGGGATCTGGAAACACCATATATTTT	CAAGQGGSGNTIYF
-	-	TRBV28	TRBJ1-5	TGTGCCAGCCAAGAAGACAGGAGCAATCAGCCCCAGCATTTT	CASQEDRSNQPQHF
-	-	TRBV5-6	TRBJ2-7	TGTGCCAGCAGCTTGTTAGGCCGCGAGCAGTACTTC	CASSLLGREQYF
-	TRBD1	TRBV4-2	TRBJ1-2	TGTGCCAGCAGCCAAGATGGGACAGACGGCTATGGCTACACCTTC	CASSQDGTDGYGYTF
-	-	TRBV4-1	TRBJ2-1	TGCGCCAGCAGCCAAGATTATAGGTATGAGCAGTTCTTC	CASSQDYRYEQFF
-	-	TRBV5-8	TRBJ1-4	TGTGCCAGCAGCTTTCAGGCAGGAACTAATGAAAAACTGTTTTTT	CASSFQAGTNEKLFF
few	-	TRBV30	TRBJ2-1	TGTGCCTGGAGTGACTACAATGAGCAGTTCTTC	CAWSDYNEQFF
-	-	TRBV5-1	TRBJ2-6	TGCGCCAGCAGCTTTACCCTGACAGACTCTGGGGCCAACGTCCTGACTTTC	CASSFTLTDSGANVLTF
-	-	TRBV9	TRBJ2-1	TGTGCCAGCAGCTTCCAAGGGGTCAGCTCCTACAATGAGCAGTTCTTC	CASSFQGVSSYNEQFF
few	TRBD2	TRBV10-3	TRBJ2-5	TGTGCCATCAGTGACGGGACTAGCGGAAAAGAGACCCAGTACTTC	CAISDGTSGKETQYF
-	-	TRBV27	TRBJ2-3	TGTGCCAGCAGTTTTAGGATAAGCGGTAGCACAGATACGCAGTATTTT	CASSFRISGSTDTQYF
-	TRBD1	TRBV6-4	TRBJ1-5	TGTGCCAGCAATGTGGACAGGCGTGTGGATCAGCCCCAGCATTTT	CASNVDRRVDQPQHF
-	-	TRBV5-5	TRBJ1-1	TGTGCCAGCAGTGTAAAGGCCCACACTGAAGCTTTCTTT	CASSVKAHTEAFF